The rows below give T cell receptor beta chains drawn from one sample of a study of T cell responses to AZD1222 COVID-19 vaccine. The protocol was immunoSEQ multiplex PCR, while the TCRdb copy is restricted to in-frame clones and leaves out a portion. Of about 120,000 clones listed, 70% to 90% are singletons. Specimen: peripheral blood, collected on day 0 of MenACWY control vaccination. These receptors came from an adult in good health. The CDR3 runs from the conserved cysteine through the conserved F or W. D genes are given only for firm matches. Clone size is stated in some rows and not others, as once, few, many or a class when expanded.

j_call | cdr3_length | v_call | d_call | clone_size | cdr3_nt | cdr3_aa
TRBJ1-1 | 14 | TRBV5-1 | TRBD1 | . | TGCGCCAGCAGCCCAACCGGACAGGGGACTGAAGCTTTCTTT | CASSPTGQGTEAFF
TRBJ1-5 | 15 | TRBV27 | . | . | TGTGCCAGCAGTTTTTCAGGGGTTGGCAATCAGCCCCAGCATTTT | CASSFSGVGNQPQHF
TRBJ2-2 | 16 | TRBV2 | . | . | TGTGCCAGCTCTCGAGAGGGAAGCTCGAACACCGGGGAGCTGTTTTTT | CASSREGSSNTGELFF
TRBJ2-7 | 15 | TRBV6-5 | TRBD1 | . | TGTGCCAGCAGTTACGGGGGACAGGGGCTATACGAGCAGTACTTC | CASSYGGQGLYEQYF
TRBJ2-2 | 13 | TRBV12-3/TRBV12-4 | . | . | TGTGCCAGCAGTTTAGTTAGATCGCGGGAGCTGTTTTTT | CASSLVRSRELFF
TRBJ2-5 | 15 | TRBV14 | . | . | TGTGCCAGCAGCCCCCGACAGGGAGGACGGGAGACCCAGTACTTC | CASSPRQGGRETQYF
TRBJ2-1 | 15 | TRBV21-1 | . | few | TGTGCCAGCTGCACCGGGACAGGGGGATACAATGAGCAGTTCTTC | CASCTGTGGYNEQFF
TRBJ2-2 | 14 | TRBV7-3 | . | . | TGTGCCTCCCAATCCGGGGGAAAGGGCGGGGAGCTGTTTTTT | CASQSGGKGGELFF
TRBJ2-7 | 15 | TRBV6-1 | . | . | TGTGCCAGCAGTGATGCCCGGGGCGTCACCTACGAGCAGTACTTC | CASSDARGVTYEQYF
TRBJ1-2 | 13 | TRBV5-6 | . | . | TGTGCCAGCAGCTCACAACCAGACTATGGCTACACCTTC | CASSSQPDYGYTF
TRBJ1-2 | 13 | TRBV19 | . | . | TGTGCCAGTAGTCCCGCACTAGGGGATGGCTACACCTTC | CASSPALGDGYTF
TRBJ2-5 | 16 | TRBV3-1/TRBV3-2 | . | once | TGTGCCAGCAGCCAGGTCGGGTGGGGGGGCTTGAAGACCCAGTACTTC | CASSQVGWGGLKTQYF
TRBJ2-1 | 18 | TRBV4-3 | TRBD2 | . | TGCGCCAGCAGCCGGTTGACTAGCGGCGAAAGCTCCTACAATGAGCAGTTCTTC | CASSRLTSGESSYNEQFF
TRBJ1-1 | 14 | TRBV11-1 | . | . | TGTGCCAGCAGCCCCGTGAGGGGGTACACTGAAGCTTTCTTT | CASSPVRGYTEAFF
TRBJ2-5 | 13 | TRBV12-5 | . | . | TGTGCTAGTGGTTTGTCTGGGACTCAGACCCAGTACTTC | CASGLSGTQTQYF
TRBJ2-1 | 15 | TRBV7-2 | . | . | TGTGCCAGCAGCTTCACAGGGAACCCCTACAATGAGCAGTTCTTC | CASSFTGNPYNEQFF
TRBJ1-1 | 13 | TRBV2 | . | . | TGTGCCAGCACAGGGAGTATGAACACTGAAGCTTTCTTT | CASTGSMNTEAFF
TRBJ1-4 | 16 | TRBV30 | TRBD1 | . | TGTGCCTCCACGGGGACAGCACTCCTAACTAATGAAAAACTGTTTTTT | CASTGTALLTNEKLFF
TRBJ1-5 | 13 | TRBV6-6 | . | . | TGTGCCAGCAGCTATAGTAGCAATCAGCCCCAGCATTTT | CASSYSSNQPQHF
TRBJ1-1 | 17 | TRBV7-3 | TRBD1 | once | TGTGCCAGCAGCTCCGGGACAGGGGGTAATTGGGCCACTGAAGCTTTCTTT | CASSSGTGGNWATEAFF
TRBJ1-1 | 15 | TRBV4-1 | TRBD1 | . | TGCGCCAGCAGCCAAGTTCCGGGACAGGGGGCGGAAGCTTTCTTT | CASSQVPGQGAEAFF
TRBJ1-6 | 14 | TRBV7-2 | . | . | TGTGCCAGCAGAAAAACAGGGATAAATTCACCCCTCCACTTT | CASRKTGINSPLHF
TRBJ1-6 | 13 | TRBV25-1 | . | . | TGTGCCAGCACCCATTCTTACAATTCACCCCTCCACTTT | CASTHSYNSPLHF
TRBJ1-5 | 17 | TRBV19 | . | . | TGTGCCAGTAGTATAGATTCAGGGTCCCGTTGGAATCAGCCCCAGCATTTT | CASSIDSGSRWNQPQHF
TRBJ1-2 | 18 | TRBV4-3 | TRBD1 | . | TGCGCCAGCAGCCCTAGCCCGGGACAGGGACCAGCTAACTATGGCTACACCTTC | CASSPSPGQGPANYGYTF
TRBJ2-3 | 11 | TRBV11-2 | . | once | TGTGCCAGCAGCTTAGATCTGGGGCAGTATTTT | CASSLDLGQYF
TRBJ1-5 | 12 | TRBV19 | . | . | TGTGCCAGTAGCAGGGGTGATCGGCCCCAGCATTTT | CASSRGDRPQHF
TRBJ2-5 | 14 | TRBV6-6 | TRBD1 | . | TGTGCCAGCAGTCGCGGACAGGGTCCCGGGACCCAGTACTTC | CASSRGQGPGTQYF
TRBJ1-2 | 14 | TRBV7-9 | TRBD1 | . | TGTGCCAGCAGCAAATTAACAGGGGGCCATGGCTACACCTTC | CASSKLTGGHGYTF
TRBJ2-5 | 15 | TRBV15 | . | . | TGTGCCACCAGCAGAGATCTTTCTCACCTGGAGACCCAGTACTTC | CATSRDLSHLETQYF
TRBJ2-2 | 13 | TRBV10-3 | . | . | TGTGCCACCCGGGATGAAAACACCGGGGAGCTGTTTTTT | CATRDENTGELFF
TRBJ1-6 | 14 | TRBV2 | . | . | TGTGCCAGCAGTGAACTAGCTTTCAATTCACCCCTCCACTTT | CASSELAFNSPLHF
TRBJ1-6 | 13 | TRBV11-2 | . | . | TGTGCCAGCAGCCTCCAGGGAAGCTCACCCCTCCACTTT | CASSLQGSSPLHF
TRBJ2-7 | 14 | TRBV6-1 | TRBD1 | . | TGTGCCAGCAGTGAAGCGACAGGGCCCTACGAGCAGTACTTC | CASSEATGPYEQYF
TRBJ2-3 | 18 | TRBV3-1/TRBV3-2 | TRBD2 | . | TGTGCCAGCAGCTCCTCGCCTACTAGCGGGGGTAGCACAGATACGCAGTATTTT | CASSSSPTSGGSTDTQYF
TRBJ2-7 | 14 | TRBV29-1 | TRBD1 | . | TGCAGCGTTAAGGGGACAGGGGGGCCCTACGAGCAGTACTTC | CSVKGTGGPYEQYF
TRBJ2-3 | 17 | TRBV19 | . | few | TGTGCCAGTAGTATAGATCATGGCACCGCTAGCACAGATACGCAGTATTTT | CASSIDHGTASTDTQYF